This TCR beta chain was obtained from a study of beta chain features in type 1 diabetes. Points from the study as a whole: Within the patient group, naive, central memory and Treg TCRB repertoires appeared more similar to each other than within healthy donors. Shorter TCRB CDR3s, moderately but significantly so, marked every one of the four CD4+ subsets in Type 1 diabetes patients. Fewer insertions but more deletions were seen at VDJ junctions in type 1 diabetes patients.

Germline loops: CDR1 SQVTM, CDR2 ANQGSEA. The CDR3 has 12 amino acids. V lost 4 bases to trimming and J lost 1 base, with 7 bases between them. Every isolated RNA sample was fully reverse transcribed, so sequencing captured expressed TCRB transcripts. Profiling relied on immunoSEQ multiplex PCR, and the TCRdb table lists in-frame clones only, not all of them. There are 600,000 to 700,000 clones in the sample; around 12% occur only once, and 0.095% to 0.15% lies in the top ten. About this clone: The target antigen is unknown.

The sequencing sample was made of naive CD4+ T cells from blood. The chain carries TRBV29-1 and TRBJ2-5; D is uncertain. This TCR was recovered from a man younger than 45 with type 1 diabetes. The CDR3 region is CSVGGPQETQYF. The CDR3 DNA reads TGCAGCGTTGGCGGCCCCCAAGAGACCCAGTACTTC.